This is a list of T cell receptor beta chains from one sample in a study of blood T cell repertoires in COVID-19. The data were produced by immunoSEQ multiplex PCR, yet TCRdb's version contains in-frame clones alone and is incomplete. The table includes 100,000 to 150,000 clones, roughly 92% detected once. Sequencing was performed on peripheral blood. The receptor source for this set is a man aged 50 to 60 with COVID-19, enrolled during active disease. The CDR3 runs from the conserved cysteine through the conserved F or W. Fields, in order: CDR3 protein, CDR3 DNA, D gene, V gene, clone size, J gene. D genes are given only for firm matches. The size field is filled for only some rows; it gives once, few, many or a size class.

CDR3aa: CASAVARTGYEQYF
CDR3nt: TGCGCCAGCGCCGTCGCCAGGACAGGTTACGAGCAGTACTTC
d_gene: TRBD1
v_gene: TRBV4-3
abundance: -
j_gene: TRBJ2-7

CDR3aa: CASSLEGLADNSYNEQFF
CDR3nt: TGTGCCAGCAGCTTAGAGGGACTAGCGGATAATTCCTACAATGAGCAGTTCTTC
d_gene: TRBD2
v_gene: TRBV7-8
abundance: -
j_gene: TRBJ2-1

CDR3aa: CASSPLRVGDTQYF
CDR3nt: TGTGCCAGCTCACCACTACGGGTTGGGGATACGCAGTATTTT
d_gene: -
v_gene: TRBV18
abundance: -
j_gene: TRBJ2-3

CDR3aa: CASSHAGGDTQYF
CDR3nt: TGCGCCAGCAGCCACGCGGGAGGTGATACGCAGTATTTT
d_gene: TRBD2
v_gene: TRBV5-1
abundance: -
j_gene: TRBJ2-3

CDR3aa: CASSPGNRVTEAFF
CDR3nt: TGTGCCAGCTCACCCGGGAACAGGGTCACTGAAGCTTTCTTT
d_gene: -
v_gene: TRBV18
abundance: -
j_gene: TRBJ1-1

CDR3aa: CASSGTGTSGRRAETQYF
CDR3nt: TGTGCCAGCAGCGGGACAGGGACTAGCGGGAGGCGCGCCGAGACCCAGTACTTC
d_gene: TRBD2
v_gene: TRBV9
abundance: -
j_gene: TRBJ2-5

CDR3aa: CASSLQGPGNTGELFF
CDR3nt: TGCGCCAGCAGCTTACAGGGGCCGGGGAACACCGGGGAGCTGTTTTTT
d_gene: TRBD1
v_gene: TRBV5-1
abundance: -
j_gene: TRBJ2-2

CDR3aa: CASSMVGSGIHNEQYF
CDR3nt: TGTGCCAGTAGTATGGTGGGAAGCGGGATTCACAACGAGCAGTACTTC
d_gene: TRBD2
v_gene: TRBV19
abundance: -
j_gene: TRBJ2-7

CDR3aa: CASSRGLAGGLNEQFF
CDR3nt: TGCGCCAGCAGCCGGGGACTAGCGGGAGGGCTGAATGAGCAGTTCTTC
d_gene: TRBD2
v_gene: TRBV5-1
abundance: once
j_gene: TRBJ2-1

CDR3aa: CSARDGGSTDF
CDR3nt: TGCAGTGCTAGAGATGGGGGCAGTACAGACTTC
d_gene: -
v_gene: TRBV20-1
abundance: -
j_gene: TRBJ2-7

CDR3aa: CSVGVPQGLTDTQYF
CDR3nt: TGCAGCGTTGGGGTACCGCAGGGTCTCACAGATACGCAGTATTTT
d_gene: -
v_gene: TRBV29-1
abundance: -
j_gene: TRBJ2-3

CDR3aa: CATSFRLELTDTQYF
CDR3nt: TGTGCCACCAGCTTTCGACTAGAATTGACAGATACGCAGTATTTT
d_gene: -
v_gene: TRBV15
abundance: once
j_gene: TRBJ2-3

CDR3aa: CAWNEFMDQPQHF
CDR3nt: TGTGCCTGGAACGAGTTCATGGATCAGCCCCAGCATTTT
d_gene: -
v_gene: TRBV30
abundance: -
j_gene: TRBJ1-5